Listed below are T cell receptor beta chains from one sample, sequenced in a study of tumor and adjacent non-tumor tissue in lung cancer. TCRdb analysed the multiplex PCR reads with MiXCR anew, one entry per CDR3 protein. The sample lists 90,000 to 110,000 distinct CDR3 sequences, roughly 75% seen once, with 30% to 45% in the top ten. The material sequenced was lung tumor tissue. The source of these receptors is a woman aged 60-75 years with non-small cell lung cancer. CDR3s include the opening cysteine and the closing phenylalanine or tryptophan. The order of the fields is V gene, D gene, J gene, clone size, CDR3 DNA, CDR3 protein. A D gene is named only where the DNA matches it firmly. The size of a clone is reported for some rows only, either as once, few or many, or as a class for expanded clones.

TRBV6-5,NA,TRBJ1-1,once,TGTGTCAGCAGTTTGACAGTGGGAACTGAAGCTTTCTTT,CVSSLTVGTEAFF
TRBV4-1,NA,TRBJ1-2,NA,TGCGCTAGCTGCCAAGAGTCAGGCTCTAACTATGGCTACACCTTC,CASCQESGSNYGYTF
TRBV11-2,TRBD2,TRBJ2-1,once,TGTGCCAGCGGCTTAGGGCCCGCGGGAGGCAATGAGCAGTTCTTC,CASGLGPAGGNEQFF
TRBV5-1,NA,TRBJ2-1,NA,TGCGTCAGCGGCTTGGACGGGCGCAGGAATGATCAGTTCTTC,CVSGLDGRRNDQFF
TRBV13,NA,TRBJ2-2,NA,TGTGCCAGCAGCCCGGGGACCAGGGAGCTGTTTTTT,CASSPGTRELFF
TRBV20-1,TRBD2,TRBJ2-3,many,TGCAGTGCTACCCCGGGGGGAGTTGGGACAGATACGCAGTATTTT,CSATPGGVGTDTQYF
TRBV4-3,NA,TRBJ2-1,NA,TGCGCGAGCAGCCAAGATCTTCCTTCACCGGGGGGCGTTAACAATGAGCAGTTCTTC,CASSQDLPSPGGVNNEQFF
TRBV6-5,NA,TRBJ2-7,once,TGTGCCAACAGTCCTCGTAGTCCAGAGGGAGCCTACGAGCCGTACTTC,CANSPRSPEGAYEPYF
TRBV11-3,TRBD1,TRBJ1-2,NA,TGTGCCAGCAACCCAGACTCGACAGGGAGAGATGGTTACACCTTC,CASNPDSTGRDGYTF
TRBV29-1,TRBD2,TRBJ2-4,many,TGCAGCGTTGAAGTTGGACTAGCGGGGGGATCTTACAAAAACATTCAGTACTTC,CSVEVGLAGGSYKNIQYF
TRBV4-3,NA,TRBJ2-1,NA,TGCGCCAGCGGCCAAGATCCAAGGAGGATGAATGAGCAGTTCTTC,CASGQDPRRMNEQFF
TRBV6-2/TRBV6-3,TRBD2,TRBJ2-3,NA,TGTGCCGGCAGTTACGCTAGCGGCCTAGGGGATGATACGCAGTATTTT,CAGSYASGLGDDTQYF
TRBV10-1,TRBD2,TRBJ2-1,many,TGCGCCAGCAGTCCATTCCTAGCGGGAGTGGATGAGCAGTTCTTC,CASSPFLAGVDEQFF
TRBV29-1,NA,TRBJ1-5,once,TGCAGCACCGGGGACGGTAGGAGCGGGCAGTCCCAGCGTTTT,CSTGDGRSGQSQRF